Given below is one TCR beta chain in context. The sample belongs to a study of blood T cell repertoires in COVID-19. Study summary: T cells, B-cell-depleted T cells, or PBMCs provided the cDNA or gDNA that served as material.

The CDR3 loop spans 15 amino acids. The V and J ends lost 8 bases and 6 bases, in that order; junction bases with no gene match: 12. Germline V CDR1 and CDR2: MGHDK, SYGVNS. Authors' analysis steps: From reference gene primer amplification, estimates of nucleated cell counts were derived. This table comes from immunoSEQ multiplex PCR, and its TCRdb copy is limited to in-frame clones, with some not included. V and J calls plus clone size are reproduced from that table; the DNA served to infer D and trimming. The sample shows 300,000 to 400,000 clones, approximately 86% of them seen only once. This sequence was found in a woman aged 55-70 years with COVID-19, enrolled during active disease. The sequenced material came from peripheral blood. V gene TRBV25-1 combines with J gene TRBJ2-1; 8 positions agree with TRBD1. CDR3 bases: TGTGCCAGCGGTCCTATAGACAGGGGAGGCAATGAGCAGTTCTTC. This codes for CASGPIDRGGNEQFF.